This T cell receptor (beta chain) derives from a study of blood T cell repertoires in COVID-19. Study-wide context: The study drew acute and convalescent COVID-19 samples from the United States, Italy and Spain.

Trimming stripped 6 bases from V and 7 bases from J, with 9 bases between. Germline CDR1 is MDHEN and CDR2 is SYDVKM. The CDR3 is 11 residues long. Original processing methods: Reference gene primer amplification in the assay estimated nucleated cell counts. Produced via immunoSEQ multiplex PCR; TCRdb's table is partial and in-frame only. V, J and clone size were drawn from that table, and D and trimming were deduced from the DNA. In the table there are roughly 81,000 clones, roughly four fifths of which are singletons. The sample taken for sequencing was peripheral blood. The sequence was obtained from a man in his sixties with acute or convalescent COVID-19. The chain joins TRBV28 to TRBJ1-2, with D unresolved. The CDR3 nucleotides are TGTGCCAGCAGGGATGAGGGTGGCTACACCTTC. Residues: CASRDEGGYTF.